Below are 31 T cell receptor beta chains sequenced from a single sample in a study of spatial heterogeneity in lung cancer. The sample's time point: sample taken at primary tumor resection. The authors sequenced whole RNA from tumor, nontumor lung or frozen PBMC without sorting. TCRdb fed the 5' RACE reads into MiXCR, producing one record per CDR3 protein. The sample holds thousands of distinct CDR3 sequences, 20% to 30% seen once. The sequenced sample was PBMCs, obtained at surgery. These receptors all stem from a male donor with early-stage non-small cell lung cancer.

This clonotype is categorized as medium-sized. This chain links TRBV7-2 with TRBJ1-2, with D unresolved. Trimming removed 4 bases at V and 5 bases at J, with 11 bases between. This CDR3 comprises 13 residues. The germline V gene has CDR1 SGHTA and CDR2 FQGNSA. CDR3 residues: CASSSRAEYGYTF. CDR3 in DNA: TGTGCCAGCAGCTCAAGGGCGGAATATGGCTACACCTTC.

This clonotype is labeled medium-sized. The rearrangement links TRBV7-9 to TRBJ2-7, with 7 positions matching TRBD1. The germline V gene has CDR1 SEHNR and CDR2 FQNEAQ (reference sequence). This CDR3 is built from 15 residues. After removal of 8 bases from V and 3 bases from J, the junction contained 13 bases not matched to a gene. CDR3 DNA sequence: TGTGCCAGCGGATCCCGGGACAGAGGTTACTACGAGCAGTACTTC. Its protein product is CASGSRDRGYYEQYF.

This chain joins TRBV28 and TRBJ2-7, with no clear D. V was trimmed by 6 bases and J by 5 bases, leaving 8 bases between them. The CDR3 runs to 11 residues. From germline, CDR1 is MDHEN and CDR2 SYDVKM. The chain's CDR3 is CASSRYDEQYF. The CDR3 DNA sequence: TGTGCCAGCAGCCGATACGACGAGCAGTACTTC.

This clonotype qualifies as medium-sized (0.01 to 0.1%). The rearrangement joins TRBV7-3 to TRBJ1-1; D is uncertain. Per germline, CDR1 SGHTA and CDR2 FQGTGA. Trimming took 2 bases from V and 6 from J, leaving 10 bases between them. CDR3 size: 13 residues. The CDR3 loop reads CASSLWGPAEAFF. The CDR3 DNA follows: TGTGCCAGCAGCTTATGGGGTCCCGCTGAAGCTTTCTTT. Together with reference TRBV7-3 and TRBJ1-1, the CDR3 gives the full variable domain: GAGVSQTPSNKVTEKGKYVELRCDPISGHTALYWYRQSLGQGPEFLIYFQGTGAADDSGLPNDRFFAVRPEGSVSTLKIQRTERGDSAVYLCASSLWGPAEAFFGQGTRLTVV.

A few counts support this clonotype. This chain joins TRBV28 and TRBJ1-2, with D maybe TRBD1 (6 bases). Trimming stripped 7 bases from V and 8 bases from J, with 20 bases between. This CDR3 comprises 14 residues. Germline loops: CDR1 MDHEN, CDR2 SYDVKM. Written as DNA, the CDR3 is TGTGCCAGCATTAGACCGGGACAAGCTATGGGCTACACCTTC. This gives the protein CASIRPGQAMGYTF.

Sample share makes this clonotype medium-sized (0.01 to 0.1%). This rearrangement joins TRBV7-3 to TRBJ2-7; no reliable D call. Trimming cost V 3 bases and J 3 bases, with 18 bases left between them. The CDR3 has 16 amino acids. Germline V gives CDR1 SGHTA, CDR2 FQGTGA. CDR3: CASSFPLPWSHYEQYF. Written as DNA, the CDR3 is TGTGCCAGCAGCTTCCCTCTCCCGTGGAGCCACTACGAGCAGTACTTC.

The V and J genes are TRBV28 and TRBJ2-7; D is perhaps TRBD1 (7 bases). V shed 2 bases and J shed 2 bases, with 13 bases lying between them. CDR1 and CDR2 from the germline V gene are MDHEN and SYDVKM. The CDR3 runs to 15 residues. CDR3 nucleotides: TGTGCCAGCAGTTTAAGGGGGCGGGATCCCTACGAGCAGTACTTC. This gives the protein CASSLRGRDPYEQYF. The full variable domain, in which reference TRBV28 and TRBJ2-7 provide the parts outside the CDR3, is DVKVTQSSRYLVKRTGEKVFLECVQDMDHENMFWYRQDPGLGLRLIYFSYDVKMKEKGDIPEGYSVSREKKERFSLILESASTNQTSMYLCASSLRGRDPYEQYFGPGTRLTVT.

This clonotype was seen ten or more times. The chain is built from TRBV10-2 and TRBJ2-7; D may match TRBD1 or TRBD2 (5 bases each). The CDR3 runs 13 residues. V was clipped by 6 bases and J by 2 bases, with 11 bases between them. CDR1 is WSHSY and CDR2 is SAAADI in the germline V gene. CDR3 sequence (DNA): TGCGCCAGCAGGGGAGACAGAGCCTACGAGCAGTACTTC. Translation gives CASRGDRAYEQYF.

This clonotype has just a few counts. The rearrangement joins TRBV7-3 to TRBJ2-7, with D possibly TRBD1 on 5 matching bases. This CDR3 comprises 13 residues. The germline gives CDR1 SGHTA, CDR2 FQGTGA. Trimming pared 3 bases from V and 6 bases from J, leaving 12 bases between. The CDR3 region has the DNA TGTGCCAGCAGCTTGGCAGGGCCTGGCGAGCAGTACTTC. Protein product: CASSLAGPGEQYF.

In its sample, this clonotype ranks as medium-sized. The CDR3 sequence: CASSLDPAGEQETQYF. CDR3 bases: TGCGCCAGCAGCTTGGATCCAGCGGGGGAGCAAGAGACCCAGTACTTC. J is TRBJ2-5 and V is TRBV5-1; TRBD2 matches at 8 bases. This CDR3 region has 16 residues. Germline lookup yields CDR1 SGHRS and CDR2 YFSETQ. The V gene end was trimmed by 0 bases and the J gene end by 2 bases; junction bases not matched to a gene: 6.

In its sample, this clonotype ranks as medium-sized. The chain employs TRBV11-2 and TRBJ1-2; 9 positions match TRBD1. Germline CDR1 SGHAT, CDR2 FQNNGV. This CDR3 has 15 residues. V gave up 4 bases and J gave up 6 bases; unmatched junction bases: 9. Written as DNA, the CDR3 is TGTGCCAGCAGCTCGATCCGGGACAGGGTAAATGGCTACACCTTC. This sequence encodes CASSSIRDRVNGYTF.

This clonotype was seen many times. The rearrangement uses TRBV18 and TRBJ1-5, with D possibly matching TRBD1 (5 bases). The V and J ends lost 3 bases and 4 bases respectively, with 13 bases between them. The CDR3 contains 15 residues. Germline CDR1 KGHSH, CDR2 LQKENI. The DNA of the CDR3 is TGTGCCAGCTCACCCAGGGAAGGGAGAAATCAGCCCCAGCATTTT. Residues: CASSPREGRNQPQHF.

This clonotype is judged medium-sized. CDR3 sequence: CASSPFADRRAGRFISGANVLTF. The CDR3 bases are TGTGCCAGCAGCCCTTTCGCCGACAGGCGTGCAGGCAGATTTATTTCTGGGGCCAACGTCCTGACTTTC. The V and J genes are TRBV7-9 and TRBJ2-6; D might be TRBD1 (6 bases). CDR3 size: 23 residues. CDR1 SEHNR and CDR2 FQNEAQ come from the germline V gene (reference sequence). Between the trimmed V and J ends, which lost 5 bases and 1 base, there was a span of 33 bases.

By share, this clonotype counts as medium-sized. The gene calls are TRBV2 and TRBJ1-1; 9 bases are a match to TRBD1. This CDR3 has 14 residues. V dropped 5 bases and J dropped 4; count of bases not matched to a gene: 5. Germline CDR1 is SNHLY and CDR2 is FYNNEI. This CDR3 reads CASSKGQGSTEAFF. In DNA form, the CDR3 reads TGTGCCAGCAGTAAAGGACAGGGGTCCACTGAAGCTTTCTTT.

This clonotype is labeled medium-sized. The rearrangement joins TRBV5-6 to TRBJ2-2, with 7 nucleotides matching TRBD1. This CDR3 has 15 amino acids. Germline assignment: CDR1 SGHDT and CDR2 YYEEEE. V gave up 0 bases and J gave up 1 base; unmatched junction bases: 0. CDR3 loop: CASSLGQGNTGELFF. In DNA, the CDR3 is TGTGCCAGCAGCTTGGGACAGGGGAACACCGGGGAGCTGTTTTTT.

This clonotype is judged medium-sized (0.01 to 0.1%). V and J are TRBV29-1 and TRBJ2-7; TRBD1 agrees at 8 bases. This CDR3 spans 14 amino acids. After removal of 6 bases from V and 0 bases from J, the junction contained 7 bases not matched to a gene. From germline, CDR1 is SQVTM and CDR2 ANQGSEA. CDR3 loop: CSVESGTGSYEQYF. The CDR3 nucleotides read TGCAGCGTCGAGTCCGGGACAGGCTCCTACGAGCAGTACTTC.

This clonotype is deemed medium-sized (0.01 to 0.1%). The gene calls are TRBV30 and TRBJ1-1; no clear D gene. V was clipped by 0 bases and J by 3 bases, with 11 bases between them. CDR3 size: 14 residues. Per the germline V gene, CDR1 is GTSNPN and CDR2 is SVGIG (reference sequence). The CDR3 loop is CAWSVYGVHTEAFF. The CDR3, as DNA: TGTGCCTGGAGTGTCTACGGGGTCCACACTGAAGCTTTCTTT.

The gene calls are TRBV7-9 and TRBJ2-7; D is perhaps TRBD1 or TRBD2 (6 bases each). This CDR3 has 18 residues. Germline values: CDR1 SEHNR, CDR2 FQNEAQ (reference sequence). V was shortened by 2 bases and J by 0 bases, with 20 bases between the two germline ends. CDR3 region: CASSLIGQGWGASYEQYF. The CDR3 DNA is TGTGCCAGCAGCTTAATCGGCCAAGGCTGGGGGGCCTCCTACGAGCAGTACTTC.

This clonotype is medium-sized by share. The V call is TRBV7-6, the J call TRBJ2-7; 7 bases are a match to TRBD1. This CDR3 spans 13 amino acids. Germline CDR1 reads SGHVS; CDR2 reads FNYEAQ. Unmatched junction bases numbered 4, after V lost 1 base and J lost 7 bases. CDR3 bases: TGTGCCAGCAGCTTAGGACAGGGTGGGGAGCAGTACTTC. This codes for CASSLGQGGEQYF.

This clonotype came up a few times. This rearrangement joins TRBV5-4 to TRBJ2-1; 7 bases are shared with TRBD2. This CDR3 is built from 17 residues. V shed 4 bases and J 0 bases; nucleotides not matched to a gene: 10. Germline CDR1 reads SGHNT; CDR2 reads YYREEE (reference sequence). The CDR3 DNA is TGTGCCAGCAGCCCATTGGGACTATCCAGCTCCTACAATGAGCAGTTCTTC. Translation: CASSPLGLSSSYNEQFF.

The chain joins TRBV6-5 to TRBJ2-2; 8 nucleotides line up with TRBD1. Trimming removed 7 bases from V and 3 bases from J; junction bases left unmatched: 4. This CDR3 has 14 amino acids. Germline loops: CDR1 MNHEY, CDR2 SVGAGI. The CDR3 region is CASTPGGHTGELFF. The CDR3, as DNA: TGTGCCAGCACCCCAGGGGGCCACACCGGGGAGCTGTTTTTT.

The CDR3 is CASSVGWGEDTEAFF. As DNA, the CDR3 is TGTGCCAGCAGCGTAGGATGGGGAGAGGACACTGAAGCTTTCTTT. This chain uses TRBV9 with TRBJ1-1, with D hard to call. Germline V CDR1 and CDR2: SGDLS, YYNGEE. The CDR3 consists of 15 residues. Trimming took 0 bases from V and 3 from J, leaving 12 bases between them.

The DNA of the CDR3 is TGTGCCATCAGTGAAACCCGGAGCACAGATACGCAGTATTTT. Translating gives CAISETRSTDTQYF. V usage is TRBV10-3 and J usage is TRBJ2-3; D unresolved. Germline CDR1 ENHRY, CDR2 SYGVKD. V was shortened by 3 bases and J by 0 bases, with 7 bases between the two germline ends. This CDR3 has 14 residues.

A few counts support this clonotype. The chain joins TRBV29-1 to TRBJ2-3; 9 bases match TRBD1. This CDR3 region has 14 residues. After removal of 7 bases from V and 6 bases from J, the junction contained 11 bases not matched to a gene. CDR1 and CDR2 from the germline V gene are SQVTM and ANQGSEA. The CDR3 protein is CSAETGQGRDTQYF. CDR3 nucleotide sequence: TGCAGCGCCGAGACGGGACAGGGACGCGATACGCAGTATTTT.

This chain connects TRBV21-1 to TRBJ2-5; the table's D call TRBD1 went unverified against the DNA. TRBV21-1 is annotated as a pseudogene. The CDR3 runs 15 residues. CDR3 region: CASSKVGQPQETQYF. Written as DNA, the CDR3 is TGTGCCAGCAGCAAAGTTGGACAGCCTCAAGAGACCCAGTACTTC.

This clonotype is judged medium-sized (0.01 to 0.1%). CDR3 nucleotide sequence: TGCAGTGCTCCTAGCGGAATTCTCACAGATACGCAGTATTTT. This codes for CSAPSGILTDTQYF. This sequence joins TRBV20-1 and TRBJ2-3; 7 nucleotides match TRBD2. CDR1 is DFQATT, CDR2 SNEGSKA, per germline (reference sequence). This CDR3 has 14 residues. After removal of 5 bases from V and 2 bases from J, the junction contained 7 bases not matched to a gene.

This clonotype is deemed medium-sized (0.01 to 0.1%). V gene TRBV20-1 combines with J gene TRBJ2-7, with D perhaps assigned TRBD1 or TRBD2 (6 bases each). V was shortened by 6 bases and J by 4 bases, with 13 bases between the two germline ends. This CDR3 contains 12 residues. Germline V lookup: CDR1 DFQATT, CDR2 SNEGSKA (reference sequence). DNA of the CDR3: TGCAGTGCCCCGGGGGCGACGTACGAGCAGTACTTC. Amino acids: CSAPGATYEQYF.

This clonotype is categorized as medium-sized. This chain links TRBV6-1 with TRBJ1-4; D is uncertain. The CDR3 has 14 amino acids. Germline-derived CDR1 and CDR2 are MNHNS and SASEGT. The V and J ends lost 2 bases and 8 bases respectively, with 12 bases between them. CDR3 loop: CASSEPGGSEKLFF. DNA for the CDR3: TGTGCCAGCAGTGAACCCGGAGGATCCGAAAAACTGTTTTTT.

This chain links TRBV5-1 with TRBJ2-7, with 7 bases aligning to TRBD1. CDR1 is SGHRS and CDR2 is YFSETQ in the germline V gene. This CDR3 region has 17 residues. With 4 bases clipped from V and 5 bases from J, the junction kept 18 bases outside the gene matches. The chain's CDR3 is CASSPGLTRGGRDEQYF. The CDR3 DNA reads TGCGCCAGCAGCCCCGGCCTTACCAGAGGGGGCCGGGACGAGCAGTACTTC.

Worth noting for this clonotype: A much larger clone lies a single base off, so this may be a read error. J is TRBJ2-3 and V is TRBV28; 8 bases are a match to TRBD2. Germline lookup yields CDR1 MDHEN and CDR2 SYDVKM. This CDR3 is 14 amino acids long. The CDR3: CVARGLAGPGTQYF. In nucleotides, the CDR3 is TGTGTCGCCCGAGGGCTAGCGGGCCCGGGTACGCAGTATTTT. The whole variable domain, remainder taken from reference TRBV28 and TRBJ2-3, is DVKVTQSSRYLVKRTGEKVFLECVQDMDHENMFWYRQDPGLGLRLIYFSYDVKMKEKGDIPEGYSVSREKKERFSLILESASTNQTSMYLCVARGLAGPGTQYFGPGTRLTVL.

Sample share makes this clonotype large. This rearrangement joins TRBV20-1 to TRBJ2-7; 10 nucleotides align to TRBD2. Germline trimming cut 0 bases from V and 2 bases from J; bases unmatched to any gene: 7. This CDR3 has 16 residues. The germline gives CDR1 DFQATT, CDR2 SNEGSKA (reference sequence). Here the CDR3 DNA reads TGCAGTGCTAGAGATCTGGCTAGCGGGAGAGCCTACGAGCAGTACTTC. Translating it yields CSARDLASGRAYEQYF.